This T cell receptor beta chain was recovered during a study of blood T cell repertoires in COVID-19. For the study at large: Whether acute or convalescent, the COVID-19 samples came from the United States, Italy and Spain. Nucleic acid was either cDNA or gDNA, and it came from T cells, B-cell-depleted T cells, or PBMCs.

Participants' own reports of clinical history determined their cohort assignment. Recovery among Cohort 3 donors was established by two negative PCRs, clearance, or symptom resolution. The method was immunoSEQ multiplex PCR; TCRdb's version includes in-frame clones alone and lacks a portion of them. The table includes hundreds of thousands of clones, 89% detected once. Worth noting for this clone: Other DNA sequences in the same sample also yield this CDR3.

The sequence came from a woman aged 40 to 50 who had recovered from COVID-19. Material for sequencing was PBMCs or T cells enriched from blood (not recorded which).

The CDR3 bases are TGCAGCGTGCGAACAGGGGATAACTATGGCTACACCTTC. The encoded protein is CSVRTGDNYGYTF. J is TRBJ1-2 and V is TRBV29-1, with 7 bases fitting TRBD1. The CDR3 consists of 13 residues. Looked up from germline, CDR1 is SQVTM and CDR2 is ANQGSEA. The trim removed 6 bases at V and 1 base at J, leaving 5 bases unmatched.